Below are 32 T cell receptor beta chains sequenced from a single sample in a study of cytomegalovirus exposure and HLA in healthy donors. PCR involved 60 Vbeta and 13 Jbeta primers. Assay used: immunoSEQ multiplex PCR; TCRdb lists only in-frame clones, some missing. The sample includes about 140,000 clones, more than 70% seen only once; the top ten take approximately 2.5%. The sample was PBMCs. The receptors derive from a man aged 45-65 years in good health and CMV-seronegative.

The gene calls are TRBV9 and TRBJ1-4, with 9 bases fitting TRBD1. Germline V gene sequence: CDR1 SGDLS, CDR2 YYNGEE. V dropped 4 bases and J dropped 8; count of bases not matched to a gene: 12. This CDR3 contains 16 residues. The CDR3 coding sequence is TGTGCCAGCAGCCCCTGGGAGGGACAGGGTTGGGAAAAACTGTTTTTT. Translation gives CASSPWEGQGWEKLFF.

This clone was seen once. The rearrangement joins TRBV18 to TRBJ1-5; 7 bases align to TRBD1. Trimming removed 2 bases from V and 0 bases from J; junction bases left unmatched: 7. The V gene's germline CDR1 is KGHSH and CDR2 LQKENI. There are 17 residues in the CDR3. The CDR3 region has the DNA TGTGCCAGCTCACCAGGGTTTGGGACAGATAGCAATCAGCCCCAGCATTTT. The encoded protein is CASSPGFGTDSNQPQHF.

This clone has a handful of counts. This CDR3 reads CASSNREDTEAFF. Written as DNA, the CDR3 is TGTGCCAGCAGTAACAGGGAAGACACTGAAGCTTTCTTT. The chain combines TRBV6-1 with TRBJ1-1, with a possible D match to TRBD1 (6 bases). This CDR3 region has 13 residues. V dropped 5 bases and J dropped 3 bases, with 10 bases sitting between them. CDR1 MNHNS and CDR2 SASEGT come from the germline V gene.

This chain uses TRBV30 with TRBJ1-5, with 8 positions matching TRBD1. The germline V gene encodes CDR1 GTSNPN and CDR2 SVGIG (reference sequence). J lost 7 bases, V lost 3 bases, and 8 bases had no gene match. This CDR3 contains 14 residues. CDR3 in amino acids: CAWSGTGLWQPQHF. As DNA, the CDR3 is TGTGCCTGGAGCGGGACAGGCTTGTGGCAGCCCCAGCATTTT.

This chain joins TRBV19 and TRBJ2-1; 14 bases align to TRBD2. Germline V gene data show CDR1 as LNHDA and CDR2 as SQIVND (reference sequence). The CDR3 sequence is 17 residues long. Germline trimming cut 6 bases from V and 4 bases from J; bases unmatched to any gene: 8. The CDR3: CASRGTSGSQRYNEQFF. As DNA, the CDR3 is TGTGCCAGTAGAGGGACTAGCGGGAGCCAACGATACAATGAGCAGTTCTTC.

In the case of this clone: Other nucleotide sequences from this sample produce the same CDR3. This rearrangement joins TRBV28 to TRBJ2-7; a weak D match, TRBD1 (6 bases). Per germline, CDR1 MDHEN and CDR2 SYDVKM. Between the trimmed V and J ends, which lost 3 bases and 3 bases, there was a span of 9 bases. The CDR3 totals 13 residues. CDR3 protein: CASSLSRGYEQYF. The CDR3 nucleotides are TGTGCCAGCAGTTTGTCCAGGGGCTACGAGCAGTACTTC. Looking up the rest from reference TRBV28 and TRBJ2-7 gives the full variable domain: DVKVTQSSRYLVKRTGEKVFLECVQDMDHENMFWYRQDPGLGLRLIYFSYDVKMKEKGDIPEGYSVSREKKERFSLILESASTNQTSMYLCASSLSRGYEQYFGPGTRLTVT.

The chain couples TRBV7-9 to TRBJ1-5, with 7 bases lining up with TRBD1. There are 15 residues in the CDR3. CDR1 and CDR2 (germline): SEHNR, FQNEAQ (reference sequence). After removal of 4 bases from V and 0 bases from J, the junction contained 3 bases not matched to a gene. Here the CDR3 DNA reads TGTGCCAGCAGCTCCGGGACAGATAGCAATCAGCCCCAGCATTTT. Translated, it gives CASSSGTDSNQPQHF.

The V and J genes are TRBV5-1 and TRBJ2-1, with D possibly being TRBD1 (6 bases). V was shortened by 5 bases and J by 10 bases, with 19 bases between the two germline ends. Germline CDR1 and CDR2: SGHRS and YFSETQ. The CDR3 totals 14 residues. The CDR3 DNA sequence: TGCGCCAGCAGTCATGGGGGCGGGCCCGGGGAGCAGTTCTTC. It specifies CASSHGGGPGEQFF.

This chain links TRBV5-6 with TRBJ2-3; 9 bases map to TRBD1. V trimming: 3 bases; J trimming: 2 bases; junction bases outside the gene matches: 7. Germline V gene lookup returns CDR1 SGHDT and CDR2 YYEEEE. The CDR3 is 16 amino acids. CDR3 nucleotides: TGTGCCAGCAGCTCCTTAGGGACAGGGTCCACAGATACGCAGTATTTT. Its translation: CASSSLGTGSTDTQYF. Full variable domain (remainder filled in from reference TRBV5-6 and TRBJ2-3): DAGVTQSPTHLIKTRGQQVTLRCSPKSGHDTVSWYQQALGQGPQFIFQYYEEEERQRGNFPDRFSGHQFPNYSSELNVNALLLGDSALYLCASSSLGTGSTDTQYFGPGTRLTVL.

In its sample, this clone was seen a few times. The junction and the germline gene differ at one end; a read error may be behind it. This sequence joins TRBV27 and TRBJ1-4; 9 bases align to TRBD1. CDR1 MNHEY and CDR2 SMNVEV come from the germline V gene (reference sequence). CDR3 length: 17 amino acids. The CDR3 is CASSRRLDRGYNEELFF. The CDR3, as DNA: TGTGCCAGCAGTCGAAGATTAGACAGGGGGTATAATGAAGAACTGTTTTTT.

This chain connects TRBV9 to TRBJ2-5; D uncertain. CDR1 and CDR2 from the germline V gene are SGDLS and YYNGEE. The CDR3 covers 14 residues. V dropped 0 bases and J dropped 2 bases, with 8 bases sitting between them. CDR3 residues: CASSVGNIQETQYF. The CDR3 nucleotides read TGTGCCAGCAGCGTAGGTAACATACAAGAGACCCAGTACTTC.

The chain links TRBV21-1 to TRBJ1-2. TRBV21-1 is given as a pseudogene. The CDR3 runs to 18 residues. CDR3 nucleotide sequence: TGTGCCAGCAGCAAAGCGCAAGGGAGGGGCAGCGAAAACTATGGCTACACCTTC. Translating it yields CASSKAQGRGSENYGYTF.

The chain uses TRBV5-1 and TRBJ2-1; D not resolved. Germline V lookup: CDR1 SGHRS, CDR2 YFSETQ. The V gene lost 0 bases and the J gene lost 0 bases, with 10 bases spanning the gap. This CDR3 region has 16 residues. The CDR3 bases are TGCGCCAGCAGCTTGGTCAGCGACTTCTCCTACAATGAGCAGTTCTTC. Its protein is CASSLVSDFSYNEQFF.

CDR3 bases: TGTGCCAGCAGTGGGACATCCTACGAGCAGTACTTC. Its translation is CASSGTSYEQYF. The chain is built from TRBV2 and TRBJ2-7; D may be TRBD1 (5 bases). The CDR3 is made up of 12 amino acids. The V gene lost 4 bases and the J gene lost 1 base, with 5 bases spanning the gap. Germline loops: CDR1 SNHLY, CDR2 FYNNEI.

The V call is TRBV5-1, the J call TRBJ2-7, with 11 nucleotides matching TRBD2. Germline lookup yields CDR1 SGHRS and CDR2 YFSETQ. V shed 1 base, J shed 4 bases, and the junction held 4 bases outside the gene matches. The CDR3 contains 15 residues. The chain's CDR3 is CASSLISGGAYEQYF. CDR3 bases: TGCGCCAGCAGCTTGATTAGCGGGGGGGCATACGAGCAGTACTTC.

The rearrangement links TRBV11-3 to TRBJ2-3; 7 positions agree with TRBD1. Germline assignment: CDR1 SGHNT and CDR2 YENEEA. V lost 3 bases, J lost 0 bases, and 3 bases stayed unmatched. There are 15 residues in the CDR3. The CDR3 sequence: CASSFRTGSTDTQYF. The CDR3 DNA is TGTGCCAGCAGCTTCCGGACAGGTAGCACAGATACGCAGTATTTT.

The chain links TRBV7-2 to TRBJ2-3; a weak D match, TRBD2 (8 bases). The CDR3 loop spans 17 amino acids. V gave up 4 bases and J gave up 6 bases, with 23 bases separating them. Germline loops: CDR1 SGHTA, CDR2 FQGNSA. The DNA of the CDR3 is TGTGCCAGCAGCTCCCGAGGGGGCGGGAGGACCCGGGATACGCAGTATTTT. Its translation: CASSSRGGGRTRDTQYF.

This clone was detected a few times. The chain has TRBV28 and TRBJ1-5; D is possibly TRBD1 (6 bases). The germline gives CDR1 MDHEN, CDR2 SYDVKM. The CDR3 contains 14 residues. V lost 7 bases and J lost 7, with 17 bases in between. This CDR3 reads CASTRTEARQPQHF. Written as DNA, the CDR3 is TGTGCCAGCACCCGGACAGAAGCGAGACAGCCCCAGCATTTT.

This rearrangement joins TRBV5-4 to TRBJ2-1; D call uncertain. V shed 4 bases and J shed 4 bases, with 15 bases lying between them. Germline CDR1 is SGHNT and CDR2 is YYREEE (reference sequence). CDR3 length: 15 residues. The CDR3 region has the DNA TGTGCCAGCAGCCCGCCTGGTACATTATACAATGAGCAGTTCTTC. This encodes CASSPPGTLYNEQFF.

The chain links TRBV7-9 to TRBJ2-1; the match to TRBD2 covers 11 bases. This CDR3 spans 15 amino acids. The V segment lost 0 bases and the J segment 7 bases; nucleotides outside the gene matches: 2. Germline V gives CDR1 SEHNR, CDR2 FQNEAQ (reference sequence). CDR3 DNA: TGTGCCAGCAGCTTAGCTAGCGGGGGGGCAAATGAGCAGTTCTTC. Its protein product is CASSLASGGANEQFF.

J is TRBJ2-3 and V is TRBV9, with D possibly TRBD1 on 6 matching bases. The CDR3 consists of 16 residues. Germline lookup yields CDR1 SGDLS and CDR2 YYNGEE. The V gene lost 1 base and the J gene lost 0 bases, with 12 bases spanning the gap. CDR3 residues: CASSVRRTGSTDTQYF. CDR3 coding DNA: TGTGCCAGCAGCGTAAGGCGAACAGGGAGCACAGATACGCAGTATTTT.

In this sample, this clone turned up once. The chain links TRBV7-2 to TRBJ2-2, with 8 positions matching TRBD2. Germline V gene lookup returns CDR1 SGHTA and CDR2 FQGNSA. This CDR3 is 14 amino acids long. J lost 7 bases, V lost 3 bases, and 4 bases had no gene match. The CDR3 loop is CASSFSGDGGELFF. The CDR3 DNA reads as TGTGCCAGCAGCTTTAGCGGGGACGGCGGGGAGCTGTTTTTT.

The chain links TRBV5-1 to TRBJ1-3; maybe TRBD1 (6 bases). V dropped 5 bases and J dropped 8 bases, with 20 bases sitting between them. Germline CDR1 is SGHRS and CDR2 is YFSETQ. CDR3 length: 15 amino acids. The chain's CDR3 is CASSLGQQGKYTIYF. CDR3 bases: TGCGCCAGCAGTCTGGGCCAACAGGGAAAGTACACCATATATTTT.

This clone came up a few times. The chain combines TRBV5-8 with TRBJ1-5; D is possibly TRBD1 (5 bases). CDR1 is SGHTS, CDR2 YDEGEE, per germline. Trimming pared 6 bases from V and 6 bases from J, leaving 16 bases between. This CDR3 is built from 14 residues. In nucleotides, the CDR3 is TGTGCCAGCAACATTCAGGGTTGGAGTCAGCCCCAGCATTTT. Encoded protein: CASNIQGWSQPQHF.

The table lists this clone with a few counts. V usage is TRBV4-1 and J usage is TRBJ2-5; D might be TRBD2 (5 bases). CDR1 and CDR2 (germline): MGHRA, YSYEKL. The CDR3 sequence is 16 residues long. V lost 5 bases, J lost 5 bases, and 21 bases lay in between. In DNA, the CDR3 is TGCGCCAGCAGCTTCGGAGGCGAAAGGGTTCGGGAGACCCAGTACTTC. It specifies CASSFGGERVRETQYF.

This clone has more than one count but fewer than ten. This chain's CDR3 is CASSPATGGFFYGYTF. The DNA for the CDR3 is TGTGCCAGCAGCCCGGCGACAGGGGGTTTTTTCTATGGCTACACCTTC. The V gene is TRBV5-4, the J gene TRBJ1-2, with 9 bases aligning to TRBD1. The CDR3 sequence is 16 residues long. Trimming cost V 4 bases and J 4 bases; bases outside gene matches: 11. CDR1 and CDR2 from the germline V gene are SGHNT and YYREEE (reference sequence).

The genes are TRBV5-1 and TRBJ1-6, with D possibly matching TRBD1 (5 bases). The CDR3 sequence is 16 residues long. Trimming shortened V by 0 bases and J by 0 bases, and 7 bases separated the two germline ends. CDR1 is SGHRS and CDR2 is YFSETQ in the germline V gene. CDR3 sequence reads: CASSLGGGSYNSPLHF. Written as DNA, the CDR3 is TGCGCCAGCAGCTTGGGGGGCGGCTCCTATAATTCACCCCTCCACTTT. Drawing the rest from reference TRBV5-1 and TRBJ1-6, the complete variable domain is KAGVTQTPRYLIKTRGQQVTLSCSPISGHRSVSWYQQTPGQGLQFLFEYFSETQRNKGNFPGRFSGRQFSNSRSEMNVSTLELGDSALYLCASSLGGGSYNSPLHFGNGTRLTVT.

Only one count was recorded for this clone. The CDR3 nucleotides read TGTGCCAGCAGAAGCGGGGGGCGGAACACCGGGGAGCTGTTTTTT. It specifies CASRSGGRNTGELFF. V usage is TRBV9 and J usage is TRBJ2-2; 9 nucleotides align to TRBD2. The CDR3 contains 15 residues. Germline-derived CDR1 and CDR2 are SGDLS and YYNGEE. The ends lost 5 bases at V and 1 base at J; junction bases unmatched: 3.

The V call is TRBV7-9, the J call TRBJ2-7; TRBD1 matches at 7 bases. CDR3 length: 15 amino acids. The V and J ends lost 5 bases and 0 bases, in that order; junction bases with no gene match: 7. CDR1 is SEHNR, CDR2 FQNEAQ, per germline (reference sequence). CDR3 in DNA: TGTGCCAGCAGCCTAGGGACAGTCGGCTCCTACGAGCAGTACTTC. It specifies CASSLGTVGSYEQYF.

The CDR3 nucleotides read TGTGCCAGCAGTTCGTCGGGACAGGGGGGCAATCAGCCCCAGCATTTT. This translates into CASSSSGQGGNQPQHF. The chain combines TRBV28 with TRBJ1-5, with 11 positions matching TRBD1. V lost 4 bases, J lost 2 bases, and 4 bases stayed unmatched. The CDR3 loop spans 16 amino acids. The germline gives CDR1 MDHEN, CDR2 SYDVKM.

As regards this clone: An end of the junction does not agree with germline; a read error may underlie this. The CDR3 DNA sequence: TGTGTCAGCAGCCAAGATATCGGGGGGGAGACAGATACGCAGTATTTT. It translates to CVSSQDIGGETDTQYF. The chain couples TRBV4-2 to TRBJ2-3; the match to TRBD2 covers 8 bases. Germline CDR1 LGHNA, CDR2 YNFKEQ. This CDR3 contains 16 residues.

On this clone itself: Germline is not matched at one junction end, which may reflect a read error. The chain joins TRBV15 to TRBJ2-1; 15 bases map to TRBD2. Germline V gene lookup returns CDR1 LNHNV and CDR2 YYDKDF (reference sequence). The CDR3 sequence is 14 residues long. Here the CDR3 DNA reads TGTGTCACCAAAGGACTAGCGGGAGGGGCTGAGCAGTTCTTC. This gives the protein CVTKGLAGGAEQFF.